This T cell receptor beta chain was recorded in a study of PD-L1 blockade in urothelial cancer. Study at large: Median T cell yield from blood was approximately 130,000.

Germline assignment: CDR1 LNHDA and CDR2 SQIVND (reference sequence). The junction had 12 bases not matched to a gene; V was cut back by 7 bases and J by 5 bases. The CDR3 runs 15 residues. It was locally advanced or metastatic urothelial carcinoma that patients had. Generated by immunoSEQ multiplex PCR, the TCRdb table keeps only in-frame clones and is missing some. Seen here are 37,000 or so clones, over 65% observed once, and the top ten hold roughly a sixth. Note on this clone: Its specificity is unknown.

Findings and limits, study-wide: Stronger expansion of tumor-associated clones in blood at 3 weeks distinguished durable-benefit patients.

The receptor was isolated from a man aged 60-69 years with urothelial cancer. The sample was PBMCs, taken around atezolizumab (anti-PD-L1) treatment. The rearrangement uses TRBV19 and TRBJ1-1, with 8 positions matching TRBD1. The CDR3, as DNA: TGTGCCAGTACCACCATGACAGGGGATGGGACTGAAGCTTTCTTT. This gives the protein CASTTMTGDGTEAFF.